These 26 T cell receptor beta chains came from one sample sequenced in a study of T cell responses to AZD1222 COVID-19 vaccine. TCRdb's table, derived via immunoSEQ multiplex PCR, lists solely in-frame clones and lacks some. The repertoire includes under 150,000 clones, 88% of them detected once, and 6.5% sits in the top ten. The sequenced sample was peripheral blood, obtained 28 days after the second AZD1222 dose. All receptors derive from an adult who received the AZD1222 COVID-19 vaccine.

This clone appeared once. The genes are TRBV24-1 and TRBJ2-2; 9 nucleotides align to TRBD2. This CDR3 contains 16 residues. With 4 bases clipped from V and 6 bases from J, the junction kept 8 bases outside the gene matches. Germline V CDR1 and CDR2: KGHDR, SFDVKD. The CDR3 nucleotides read TGTGCCACCAGTGACTCCGGGACTAGCCTGGCCGGGGAGCTGTTTTTT. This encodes CATSDSGTSLAGELFF.

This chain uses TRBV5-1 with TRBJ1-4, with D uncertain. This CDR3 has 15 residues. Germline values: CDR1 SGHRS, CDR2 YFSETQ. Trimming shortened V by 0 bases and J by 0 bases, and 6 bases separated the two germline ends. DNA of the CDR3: TGCGCCAGCAGCTTGGGGGATGCAACTAATGAAAAACTGTTTTTT. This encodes CASSLGDATNEKLFF. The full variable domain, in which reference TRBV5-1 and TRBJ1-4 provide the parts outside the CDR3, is KAGVTQTPRYLIKTRGQQVTLSCSPISGHRSVSWYQQTPGQGLQFLFEYFSETQRNKGNFPGRFSGRQFSNSRSEMNVSTLELGDSALYLCASSLGDATNEKLFFGSGTQLSVL.

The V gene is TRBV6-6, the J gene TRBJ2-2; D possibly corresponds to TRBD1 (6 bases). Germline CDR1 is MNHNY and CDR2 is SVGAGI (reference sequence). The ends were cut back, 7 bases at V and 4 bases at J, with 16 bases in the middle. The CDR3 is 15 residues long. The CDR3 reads CASTLAQGPTGELFF. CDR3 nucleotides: TGTGCCAGCACCTTGGCCCAGGGGCCCACCGGGGAGCTGTTTTTT.

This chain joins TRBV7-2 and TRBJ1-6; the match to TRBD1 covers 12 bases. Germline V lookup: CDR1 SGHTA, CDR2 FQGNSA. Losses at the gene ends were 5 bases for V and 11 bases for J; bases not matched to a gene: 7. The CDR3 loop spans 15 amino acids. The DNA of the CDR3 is TGTGCCAGCAGCCCCTTGGGGACAGGGGGCCCACCCCTCCACTTT. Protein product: CASSPLGTGGPPLHF. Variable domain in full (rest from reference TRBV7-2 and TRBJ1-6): GAGVSQSPSNKVTEKGKDVELRCDPISGHTALYWYRQSLGQGLEFLIYFQGNSAPDKSGLPSDRFSAERTGGSVSTLTIQRTQQEDSAVYLCASSPLGTGGPPLHFGNGTRLTVT.

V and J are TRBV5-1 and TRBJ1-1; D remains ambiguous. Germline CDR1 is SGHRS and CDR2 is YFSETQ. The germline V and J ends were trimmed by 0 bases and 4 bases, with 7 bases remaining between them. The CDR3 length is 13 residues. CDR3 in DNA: TGCGCCAGCAGCTTGGGGTACGGCACTGAAGCTTTCTTT. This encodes CASSLGYGTEAFF.

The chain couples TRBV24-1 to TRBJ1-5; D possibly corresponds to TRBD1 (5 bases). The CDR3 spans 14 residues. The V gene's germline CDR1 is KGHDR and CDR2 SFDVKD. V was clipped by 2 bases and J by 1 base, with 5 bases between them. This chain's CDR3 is CATSDWDSNQPQHF. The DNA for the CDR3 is TGTGCCACCAGTGATTGGGACAGCAATCAGCCCCAGCATTTT.

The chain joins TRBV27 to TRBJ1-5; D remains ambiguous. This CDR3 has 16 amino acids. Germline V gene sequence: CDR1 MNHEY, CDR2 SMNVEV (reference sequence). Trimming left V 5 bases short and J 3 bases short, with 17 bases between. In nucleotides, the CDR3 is TGTGCCAGCAGTCACCTATCGGACGGGCTCAATCAGCCCCAGCATTTT. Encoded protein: CASSHLSDGLNQPQHF.

This CDR3 reads CASSVDDRVNTEAFF. CDR3 sequence (DNA): TGTGCCAGCAGCGTAGACGACAGGGTTAACACTGAAGCTTTCTTT. V is TRBV9 and J is TRBJ1-1, with 7 bases aligning to TRBD1. The CDR3 is 15 residues long. V was pared by 0 bases and J by 2 bases, with 4 bases of the junction left unmatched. Germline assignment: CDR1 SGDLS and CDR2 YYNGEE.

Here the CDR3 reads CSASLTGERNQPQHF. CDR3 sequence (DNA): TGCAGTGCTAGTCTAACAGGGGAGCGCAATCAGCCCCAGCATTTT. The chain recombines TRBV20-1 with TRBJ1-5; 7 bases line up with TRBD1. The CDR3 has 15 residues. Trimming took 3 bases from V and 2 from J; bases not matched to a gene: 7. Germline-derived CDR1 and CDR2 are DFQATT and SNEGSKA (reference sequence).

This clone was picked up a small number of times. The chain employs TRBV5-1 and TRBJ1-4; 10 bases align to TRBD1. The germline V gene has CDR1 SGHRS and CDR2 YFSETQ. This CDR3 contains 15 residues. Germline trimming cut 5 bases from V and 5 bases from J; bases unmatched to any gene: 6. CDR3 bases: TGCGCCAGCAGTGAAGGACAGGGGGGGAATGAAAAACTGTTTTTT. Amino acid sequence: CASSEGQGGNEKLFF. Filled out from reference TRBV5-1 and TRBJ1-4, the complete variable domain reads KAGVTQTPRYLIKTRGQQVTLSCSPISGHRSVSWYQQTPGQGLQFLFEYFSETQRNKGNFPGRFSGRQFSNSRSEMNVSTLELGDSALYLCASSEGQGGNEKLFFGSGTQLSVL.

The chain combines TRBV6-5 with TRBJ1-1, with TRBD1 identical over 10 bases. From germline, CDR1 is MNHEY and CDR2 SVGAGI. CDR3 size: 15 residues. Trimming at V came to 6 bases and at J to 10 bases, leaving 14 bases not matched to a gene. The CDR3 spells CASSKKGTGDVGAFF. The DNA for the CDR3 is TGTGCCAGCAGCAAAAAGGGGACAGGGGATGTTGGAGCTTTCTTT.

CDR3 amino acids: CASSYTTGQGEKLFF. CDR3 in DNA: TGTGCCAGCAGTTACACAACGGGACAAGGTGAAAAACTGTTTTTT. The chain has TRBV6-2 or TRBV6-3 and TRBJ1-4, with D possibly TRBD1 on 6 matching bases. Trimming shortened V by 2 bases and J by 7 bases, and 14 bases separated the two germline ends. This CDR3 is built from 15 residues. The germline CDR1 and CDR2 sequences are MNHEY and SVGEGT.

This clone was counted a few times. The CDR3 region is CASMRETRVGNSPLHF. CDR3 in DNA: TGCGCCAGCATGAGGGAGACCAGGGTGGGTAATTCACCCCTCCACTTT. The rearrangement joins TRBV10-1 to TRBJ1-6; D might be TRBD1 (5 bases). This CDR3 has 16 amino acids. CDR1 is WNHNN, CDR2 SYGVQD, per germline (reference sequence). V was shortened by 7 bases and J by 6 bases, with 19 bases between the two germline ends.

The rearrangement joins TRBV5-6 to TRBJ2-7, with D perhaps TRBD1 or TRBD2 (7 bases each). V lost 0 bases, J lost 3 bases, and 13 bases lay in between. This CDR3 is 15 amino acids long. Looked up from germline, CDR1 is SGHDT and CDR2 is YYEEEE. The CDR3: CASSLALRGGYEQYF. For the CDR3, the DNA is TGTGCCAGCAGCTTGGCCCTCAGGGGGGGCTACGAGCAGTACTTC.

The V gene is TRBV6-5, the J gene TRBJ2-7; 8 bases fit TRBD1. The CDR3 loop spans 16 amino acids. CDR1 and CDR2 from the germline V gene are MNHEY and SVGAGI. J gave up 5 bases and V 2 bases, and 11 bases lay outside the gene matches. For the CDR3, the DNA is TGTGCCAGCAGTTACGATGGGGCAGGGGGCCGCGACGAGCAGTACTTC. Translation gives CASSYDGAGGRDEQYF.

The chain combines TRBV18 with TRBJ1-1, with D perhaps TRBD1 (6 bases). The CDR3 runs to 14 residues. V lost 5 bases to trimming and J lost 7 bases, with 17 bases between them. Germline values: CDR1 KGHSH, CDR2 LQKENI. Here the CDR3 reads CASSAGVAENEAFF. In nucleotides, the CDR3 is TGTGCCAGCTCAGCAGGGGTTGCAGAGAATGAAGCTTTCTTT.

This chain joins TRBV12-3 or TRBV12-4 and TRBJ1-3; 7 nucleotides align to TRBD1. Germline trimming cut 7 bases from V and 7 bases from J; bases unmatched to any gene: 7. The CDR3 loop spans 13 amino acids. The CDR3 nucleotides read TGTGCCAGCACCCTGACAGGGATGAACACCATATATTTT. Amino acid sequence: CASTLTGMNTIYF.

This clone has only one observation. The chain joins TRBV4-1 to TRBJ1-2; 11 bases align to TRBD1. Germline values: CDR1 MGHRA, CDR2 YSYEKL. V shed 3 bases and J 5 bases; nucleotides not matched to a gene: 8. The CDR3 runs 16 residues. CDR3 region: CASSQMSRDRGYGYTF. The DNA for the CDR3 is TGCGCCAGCAGCCAGATGAGCCGGGACAGGGGGTATGGCTACACCTTC.

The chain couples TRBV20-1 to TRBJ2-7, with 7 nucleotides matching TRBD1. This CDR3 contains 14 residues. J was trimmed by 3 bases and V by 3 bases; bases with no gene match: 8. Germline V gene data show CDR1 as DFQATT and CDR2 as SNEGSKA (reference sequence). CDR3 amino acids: CSASLPGTDYEQYF. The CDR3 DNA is TGCAGTGCTAGTCTACCAGGGACAGACTACGAGCAGTACTTC.

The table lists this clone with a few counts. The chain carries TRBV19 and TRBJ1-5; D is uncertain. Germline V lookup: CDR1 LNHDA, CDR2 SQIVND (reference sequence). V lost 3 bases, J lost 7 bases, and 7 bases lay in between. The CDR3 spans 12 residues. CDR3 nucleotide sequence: TGTGCCAGTAGTATGGGTAGGCAGCCCCAGCATTTT. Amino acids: CASSMGRQPQHF.

CDR3 residues: CATSDPGQGKAGELFF. CDR3 coding DNA: TGTGCCACCAGTGATCCCGGACAGGGGAAGGCCGGGGAGCTGTTTTTT. The chain employs TRBV24-1 and TRBJ2-2, with TRBD1 matching 9 bases. V gave up 3 bases and J gave up 6 bases; unmatched junction bases: 7. CDR1 and CDR2 from the germline V gene are KGHDR and SFDVKD. The CDR3 extends over 16 amino acids.

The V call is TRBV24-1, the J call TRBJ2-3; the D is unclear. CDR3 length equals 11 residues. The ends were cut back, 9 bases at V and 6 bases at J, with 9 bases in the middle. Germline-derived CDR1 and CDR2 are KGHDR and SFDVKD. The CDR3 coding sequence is TGTGCCACCGGCCTAACGGATACGCAGTATTTT. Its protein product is CATGLTDTQYF.

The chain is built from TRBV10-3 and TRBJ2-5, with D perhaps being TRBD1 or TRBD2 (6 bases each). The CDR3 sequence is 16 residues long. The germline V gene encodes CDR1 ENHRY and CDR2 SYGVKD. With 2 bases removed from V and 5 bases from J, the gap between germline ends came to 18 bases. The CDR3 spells CAISEMVSGAGETQYF. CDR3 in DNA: TGTGCCATCAGTGAGATGGTTTCGGGGGCGGGGGAGACCCAGTACTTC.

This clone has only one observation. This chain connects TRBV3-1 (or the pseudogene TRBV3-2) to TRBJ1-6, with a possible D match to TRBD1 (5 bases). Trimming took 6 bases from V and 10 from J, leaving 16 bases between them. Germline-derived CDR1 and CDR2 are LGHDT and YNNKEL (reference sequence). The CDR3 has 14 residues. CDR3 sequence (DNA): TGTGCCAGCAGTAAACAGGTTGGTGGATCACCCCTCCACTTT. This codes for CASSKQVGGSPLHF.

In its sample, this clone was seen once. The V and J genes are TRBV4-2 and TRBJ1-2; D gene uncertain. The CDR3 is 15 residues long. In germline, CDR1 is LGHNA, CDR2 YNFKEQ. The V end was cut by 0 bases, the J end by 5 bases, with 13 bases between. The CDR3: CASSQDLRAGYGYTF. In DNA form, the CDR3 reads TGTGCCAGCAGCCAAGATCTACGTGCTGGGTATGGCTACACCTTC.

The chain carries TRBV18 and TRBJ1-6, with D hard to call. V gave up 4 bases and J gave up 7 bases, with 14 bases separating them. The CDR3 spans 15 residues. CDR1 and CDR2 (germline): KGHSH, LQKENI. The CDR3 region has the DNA TGTGCCAGCTCACTGGTCGCGACCGGCAATTCACCCCTCCACTTT. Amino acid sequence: CASSLVATGNSPLHF.